This T cell receptor (delta chain) derives from a study of gamma-delta chains in newborns, infants, children. CDR1 and CDR2 (germline): GEAIGNYY, EKD. V shed 3 bases, J shed 1 base, and the junction held 2 bases outside the gene matches. This CDR3 has 15 amino acids. In its sample, this clone is medium-sized. The same CDR3 arises from other DNA sequences in this sample as well. TCRdb re-called clones from the reads using CATT. Seen here are about 4,900 delta-chain clones, approximately 3.4% observed once, and the top ten hold approximately 15%. The gene calls are TRDV2 and TRDJ1, with 12 bases fitting TRDD3. The sequence came from a child who was a newborn, infant or young child, either healthy, febrile or measles-vaccinated (not recorded which). Sequencing used blood. The CDR3 DNA reads TGTGCCTGTGACGGACTGGGGGATACCACCGATAAACTCATCTTT. Encoded protein: CACDGLGDTTDKLIF.